This T cell receptor (beta chain) was sequenced during a study of cytomegalovirus exposure and HLA in healthy donors. The CDR3 is 13 residues long. The germline CDR1 and CDR2 sequences are SGHTA and FQGNSA. V shed 5 bases, J shed 8 bases, and the junction held 5 bases outside the gene matches. PCR was performed using 60 Vbeta and 13 Jbeta primers. Sequenced by immunoSEQ multiplex PCR; TCRdb stores in-frame clones only, minus some. The data show about 140,000 clones, about 80% seen once. General observations from the study: In a later analysis, a missense DCLRE1C variant was linked to TCR beta V- and J-gene trimming. Accurate prediction of most subjects' HLA-A and HLA-B alleles from TCR beta sequences was reported.

Comments on this clone: Its antigen is unknown.

The donors comprised healthy bone marrow donors. The sequenced material came from PBMCs. This chain uses TRBV7-2 with TRBJ1-2; 10 bases map to TRBD1. The receptor's source is a woman aged 40 to 49 in good health and CMV-seronegative. CDR3 sequence reads: CASSIDRGRGYTF. The DNA of the CDR3 is TGTGCCAGCAGCATAGACAGGGGGCGGGGCTACACCTTC. The full variable domain, its missing parts supplied by reference TRBV7-2 and TRBJ1-2, is GAGVSQSPSNKVTEKGKDVELRCDPISGHTALYWYRQSLGQGLEFLIYFQGNSAPDKSGLPSDRFSAERTGGSVSTLTIQRTQQEDSAVYLCASSIDRGRGYTFGSGTRLTVV.